This TCR beta chain comes out of a study of human T cells and chemical hapten exposure. Study summary: Sensitization employed 2% DPC on approximately 2 cm by approximately 2 cm of upper inner arm skin.

What the library attached to individual cDNA molecules were unique molecular identifiers. MiXCR, applied by TCRdb to the RACE reads, yields one record per CDR3 protein. Of 80,000 to 95,000 distinct CDR3 sequences in the sample, 11% were seen once. The time point was: patch test 2, 6 weeks after DPC sensitization. Documented treatment: therapeutic diphenylcyclopropenone sensitization with weekly scalp DPC. This clonotype has just a few counts. Trimming cost V 3 bases and J 4 bases; bases outside gene matches: 8. Per the germline V gene, CDR1 is SNHLY and CDR2 is FYNNEI. This CDR3 comprises 16 residues. This chain joins TRBV2 and TRBJ2-3, with 9 bases matching TRBD2. The source material was whole blood, sampled in connection with sensitization to the hapten diphenylcyclopropenone (DPC). This TCR came from a middle-aged man with alopecia areata. Some clones in this sample may be carry-over from other donors' samples. CDR3 residues: CASSDISGSGADTQYF. CDR3 DNA sequence: TGTGCCAGCAGTGACATTAGCGGGAGTGGGGCAGATACGCAGTATTTT.